This note documents a single T cell receptor beta chain sequence. This entry is derived from a study of shared clonotypes between healthy human individuals. Generated by immunoSEQ multiplex PCR, the TCRdb table keeps only in-frame clones and is missing some. The sample includes 2 million to 2.5 million clones, around 93% seen only once; the top ten take 0.3% to 0.4%. The sequence was obtained from a man aged 18-30 years in good health. Some clones in this sample may be carry-over from other donors' samples. Sequenced sample: naive CD4+ T cells from PBMCs. Subset: CD45RA+ positively selected.

CDR3 DNA sequence: TGTGCCATCAGTGAGATCGGCTCTCTCGGCTACACCTTC. Translated: CAISEIGSLGYTF. This chain links TRBV10-3 with TRBJ1-2; unclear D gene. CDR3 length: 13 residues. Germline V gene lookup returns CDR1 ENHRY and CDR2 SYGVKD. V shed 2 bases and J shed 8 bases, with 12 bases lying between them.